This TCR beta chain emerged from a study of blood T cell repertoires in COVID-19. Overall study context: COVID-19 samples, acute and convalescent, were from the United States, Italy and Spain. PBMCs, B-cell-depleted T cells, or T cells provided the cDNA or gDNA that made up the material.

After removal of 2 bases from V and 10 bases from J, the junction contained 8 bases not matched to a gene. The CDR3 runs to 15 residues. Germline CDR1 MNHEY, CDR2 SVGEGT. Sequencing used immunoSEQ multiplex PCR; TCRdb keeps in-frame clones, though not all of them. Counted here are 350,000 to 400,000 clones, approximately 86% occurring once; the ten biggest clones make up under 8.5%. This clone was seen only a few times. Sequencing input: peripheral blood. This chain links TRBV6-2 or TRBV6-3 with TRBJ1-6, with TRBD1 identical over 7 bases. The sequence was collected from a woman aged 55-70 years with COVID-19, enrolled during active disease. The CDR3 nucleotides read TGTGCCAGCAGTTACCTCGCAGGGGGTGAATCACCCCTCCACTTT. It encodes CASSYLAGGESPLHF.